This T cell receptor (beta chain) emerged from a study of blood T cell repertoires in COVID-19. Study background: Whether acute or convalescent, the COVID-19 samples came from the United States, Italy and Spain.

The repertoire was sequenced with immunoSEQ multiplex PCR; TCRdb's copy has only in-frame clones and lacks some. The sample lists about 230,000 clones, 80% to 90% occurring once. The CDR3 is made up of 11 amino acids. CDR1 and CDR2 (germline): SGHTS, YDEGEE. The ends were cut back, 4 bases at V and 7 bases at J, with 6 bases in the middle. The chain carries TRBV5-8 and TRBJ1-5; D not resolved. This TCR came from a man aged 18 to 35 who had recovered from COVID-19. Sequencing was performed on PBMCs or T cells enriched from blood (not recorded which). The CDR3 loop reads CASSDGQPQHF. CDR3 coding DNA: TGTGCCAGCAGCGACGGGCAGCCCCAGCATTTT. Full variable domain (rest looked up from reference TRBV5-8 and TRBJ1-5): EAGVTQSPTHLIKTRGQQATLRCSPISGHTSVYWYQQALGLGLQFLLWYDEGEERNRGNFPPRFSGRQFPNYSSELNVNALELEDSALYLCASSDGQPQHFGDGTRLSIL.